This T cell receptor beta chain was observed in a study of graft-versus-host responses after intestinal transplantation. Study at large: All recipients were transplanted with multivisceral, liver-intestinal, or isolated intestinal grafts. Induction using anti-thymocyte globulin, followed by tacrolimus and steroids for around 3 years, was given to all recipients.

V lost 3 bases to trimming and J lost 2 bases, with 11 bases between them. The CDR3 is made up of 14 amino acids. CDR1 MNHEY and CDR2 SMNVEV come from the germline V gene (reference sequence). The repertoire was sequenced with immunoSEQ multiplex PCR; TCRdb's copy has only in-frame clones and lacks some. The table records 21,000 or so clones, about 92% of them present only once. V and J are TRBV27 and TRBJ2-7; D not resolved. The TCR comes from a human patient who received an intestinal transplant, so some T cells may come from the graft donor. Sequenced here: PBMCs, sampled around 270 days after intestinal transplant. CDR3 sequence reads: CASSFLGSPYEQYF. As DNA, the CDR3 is TGTGCCAGCAGTTTTTTGGGTAGTCCCTACGAGCAGTACTTC.